This T cell receptor (beta chain) was recovered during a study of OX40 agonist ivuxolimab in advanced cancers. This CDR3 region has 18 residues. V gave up 5 bases and J gave up 2 bases, with 24 bases separating them. Per the germline V gene, CDR1 is MNHEY and CDR2 is SMNVEV (reference sequence). Assay used: immunoSEQ multiplex PCR; TCRdb lists only in-frame clones, some missing. The table shows roughly 36,000 clones, with roughly 84% occurring only once. V is TRBV27 and J is TRBJ1-2; D possibly corresponds to TRBD1 (5 bases). This specimen consisted of CD4+ or CD8+ T cells sorted from blood, obtained in a trial of the OX40 agonist ivuxolimab. The TCR comes from an adult with an advanced solid tumor such as melanoma, head and neck, liver or kidney cancer. The CDR3, as DNA: TGTGCCAGCAGTGTAACCCAGGGAGATAGTTCCTGGAACTATGGCTACACCTTC. Translating gives CASSVTQGDSSWNYGYTF.